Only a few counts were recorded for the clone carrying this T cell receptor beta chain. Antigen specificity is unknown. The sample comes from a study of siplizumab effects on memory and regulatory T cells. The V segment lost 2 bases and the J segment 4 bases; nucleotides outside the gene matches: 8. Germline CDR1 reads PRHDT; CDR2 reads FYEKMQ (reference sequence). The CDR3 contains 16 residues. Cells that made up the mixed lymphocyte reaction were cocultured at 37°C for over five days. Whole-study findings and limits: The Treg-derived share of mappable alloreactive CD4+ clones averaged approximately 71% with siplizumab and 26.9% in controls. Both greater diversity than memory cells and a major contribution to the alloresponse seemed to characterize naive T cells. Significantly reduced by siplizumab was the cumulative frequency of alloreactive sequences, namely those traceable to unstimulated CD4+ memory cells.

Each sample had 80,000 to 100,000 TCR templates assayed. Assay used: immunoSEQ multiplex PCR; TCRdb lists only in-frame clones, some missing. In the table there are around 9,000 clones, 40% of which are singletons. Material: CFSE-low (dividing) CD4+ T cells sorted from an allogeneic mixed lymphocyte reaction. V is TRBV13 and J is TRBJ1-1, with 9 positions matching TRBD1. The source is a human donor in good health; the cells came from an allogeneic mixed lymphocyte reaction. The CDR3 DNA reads TGTGCCAGCAGCTTAAGGGACAGGGTCTTGGGCACTGAAGCTTTCTTT. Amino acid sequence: CASSLRDRVLGTEAFF.